These 3 T cell receptor beta chains share one sample of origin, sequenced in a study of blood T cell repertoires in COVID-19. The assay was immunoSEQ multiplex PCR, and TCRdb's table has in-frame clones only and misses some. The data show about 120,000 clones, approximately 85% seen once. The sample comprised peripheral blood. The receptors shown here come from an elderly woman with acute or convalescent COVID-19.

The chain has TRBV6-5 and TRBJ1-1; TRBD1 agrees at 8 bases. The V gene's germline CDR1 is MNHEY and CDR2 SVGAGI. The CDR3 is 14 amino acids. V was pared by 7 bases and J by 3 bases, with 7 bases of the junction left unmatched. CDR3 nucleotide sequence: TGTGCCAGCACCAAAGACAGGGGAGACACTGAAGCTTTCTTT. The encoded protein is CASTKDRGDTEAFF.

V and J are TRBV6-5 and TRBJ2-3, with 9 bases matching TRBD2. V was clipped by 10 bases and J by 2 bases; unmatched bases: 10. The CDR3 extends over 15 amino acids. Germline V gene lookup returns CDR1 MNHEY and CDR2 SVGAGI. This CDR3 reads CAIVSGGSLTDTQYF. The DNA for the CDR3 is TGTGCCATCGTTAGCGGGGGTTCTCTCACAGATACGCAGTATTTT.

This rearrangement joins TRBV18 to TRBJ2-5, with TRBD1 identical over 8 bases. The CDR3 spans 14 residues. V dropped 5 bases and J dropped 5; count of bases not matched to a gene: 7. Germline V gene lookup returns CDR1 KGHSH and CDR2 LQKENI. The CDR3 protein is CASSARQGMETQYF. DNA of the CDR3: TGTGCCAGCTCAGCCCGACAGGGGATGGAGACCCAGTACTTC.